Below are 19 T cell receptor beta chains sequenced from a single sample in a study of T cells in Graves' hyperthyroidism and ophthalmopathy. Amplification yielded TCR beta CDR3 regions, with RNA transcripts as the source. Primed by the HTBI set, a first-round RT-PCR was run on the TCR CDR3. In TCRdb, the multiplex PCR reads were re-called with MiXCR into one record per CDR3 protein. Of 530,000 or so distinct CDR3 sequences in the sample, around 42% were seen once. Sample: peripheral blood or thyroid tissue (not recorded which). The receptors originated from a woman under 30 with Graves' hyperthyroidism.

There are many counts of this clonotype. It may be a read error: a sequence one base away is much more abundant. The gene calls are TRBV11-2 and TRBJ2-7; D is unresolved. Germline V gives CDR1 SGHAT, CDR2 FQNNGV. The CDR3 is 12 residues long. Trimming removed 1 base from V and 4 bases from J, with 5 bases in between. This CDR3 reads CASSLAVYEQYF. In DNA, the CDR3 is TGTGCCAGCAGCTTAGCGGTTTACGAGCAGTACTTC. The full variable domain, with the rest looked up from reference TRBV11-2 and TRBJ2-7, is EAGVAQSPRYKIIEKRQSVAFWCNPISGHATLYWYQQILGQGPKLLIQFQNNGVVDDSQLPKDRFSAERLKGVDSTLKIQPAKLEDSAVYLCASSLAVYEQYFGPGTRLTVT.

Concerning this clonotype: Sequence at one end of the junction differs from germline and may be a read error. V gene TRBV2 combines with J gene TRBJ1-5; D is undetermined. This CDR3 spans 11 amino acids. Looked up from germline, CDR1 is SNHLY and CDR2 is FYNNEI. CDR3 DNA: TGTGCCAGCGGAGGTGAACAGCCCCGGCATTTT. Protein: CASGGEQPRHF.

Many counts were recorded for this clonotype. This chain joins TRBV24-1 and TRBJ2-7; a weak D match, TRBD2 (6 bases). This CDR3 is built from 15 residues. V was shortened by 4 bases and J by 0 bases, with 12 bases between the two germline ends. Germline CDR1 is KGHDR and CDR2 is SFDVKD. CDR3 sequence: CATSDGGARSYEQYF. The CDR3 DNA sequence: TGTGCCACCAGTGACGGCGGGGCACGCTCCTACGAGCAGTACTTC.

This clonotype was observed many times. This chain connects TRBV9 to TRBJ2-7, with a tentative D call TRBD2 (5 bases). V gave up 3 bases and J gave up 5 bases, with 15 bases separating them. Germline CDR1 SGDLS, CDR2 YYNGEE. CDR3 size: 14 residues. The DNA of the CDR3 is TGTGCCAGCAGCGATAGCGATACCTACCACGAGCAGTACTTC. Translating it yields CASSDSDTYHEQYF.

This clonotype was counted a few times. The CDR3 nucleotides read TGTGCCAGCTCACCTCTAGCTGATACCTACGAGCAGTACTTC. It translates to CASSPLADTYEQYF. V usage is TRBV7-9 and J usage is TRBJ2-7; a possible D gene is TRBD2 (5 bases). The CDR3 is 14 amino acids. CDR1 and CDR2 (germline): SEHNR, FQNEAQ (reference sequence). V lost 8 bases and J lost 2, with 16 bases in between.

This sequence joins TRBV24-1 and TRBJ2-1, with 11 bases fitting TRBD1. With 4 bases clipped from V and 5 bases from J, the junction kept 9 bases outside the gene matches. Germline CDR1 is KGHDR and CDR2 is SFDVKD. CDR3 length equals 17 residues. Written as DNA, the CDR3 is TGTGCCACCAGTGACACCACCGGGACAGGGGGAAACAATGAGCAGTTCTTC. This gives the protein CATSDTTGTGGNNEQFF.

This chain joins TRBV24-1 and TRBJ1-2; 8 bases agree with TRBD1. CDR1 is KGHDR, CDR2 SFDVKD, per germline. CDR3 size: 14 residues. With V trimmed by 3 bases and J by 4 bases, 3 bases remained unmatched. The CDR3 DNA sequence: TGTGCCACCAGTGATAGGGACAGGCGCTATGGCTACACCTTC. Amino acids: CATSDRDRRYGYTF.

This rearrangement joins TRBV29-1 to TRBJ1-2; tentative D call: TRBD1 (5 bases). Germline V gene sequence: CDR1 SQVTM, CDR2 ANQGSEA. The V and J ends lost 3 bases and 7 bases respectively, with 15 bases between them. The CDR3 loop spans 13 amino acids. In DNA form, the CDR3 reads TGCAGCGTTGATGCAGGGCGGGGGACTGGCTACACCTTC. It encodes CSVDAGRGTGYTF.

The genes are TRBV29-1 and TRBJ2-7; 9 bases match TRBD2. The CDR3 extends over 12 amino acids. The germline gives CDR1 SQVTM, CDR2 ANQGSEA. V was clipped by 8 bases and J by 5 bases; unmatched bases: 7. As DNA, the CDR3 is TGCAGCCAGACTAGCGGATTTAACGAGCAGTACTTC. As protein: CSQTSGFNEQYF.

Many counts were recorded for this clonotype. This sequence joins TRBV11-3 and TRBJ1-2; TRBD1 matches at 9 bases. The CDR3 totals 14 residues. V gave up 5 bases and J gave up 1 base; unmatched junction bases: 2. Germline CDR1 reads SGHNT; CDR2 reads YENEEA. CDR3 residues: CASSTGQGNYGYTF. In DNA, the CDR3 is TGTGCCAGCAGCACGGGACAGGGTAACTATGGCTACACCTTC.

This chain uses TRBV27 with TRBJ1-5, with TRBD1 as a possible D gene (6 bases). V lost 4 bases and J 2 bases, leaving 18 bases between the germline ends. Per the germline V gene, CDR1 is MNHEY and CDR2 is SMNVEV (reference sequence). The length of the CDR3 is 17 residues. CDR3 bases: TGTGCCAGCAGTTCGATCGGGGGGGCGGTTGGCAATCAGCCCCAGCATTTT. It encodes CASSSIGGAVGNQPQHF.

This clonotype was detected a few times. The V call is TRBV7-2, the J call TRBJ2-1; D uncertain. V was clipped by 3 bases and J by 0 bases, with 9 bases between them. The germline V gene has CDR1 SGHTA and CDR2 FQGNSA. The CDR3 runs 15 residues. CDR3 amino acids: CASSFVISSYNEQFF. CDR3 in DNA: TGTGCCAGCAGCTTTGTGATTAGCTCCTACAATGAGCAGTTCTTC. Supplemented by reference TRBV7-2 and TRBJ2-1, the full variable domain reads GAGVSQSPSNKVTEKGKDVELRCDPISGHTALYWYRQSLGQGLEFLIYFQGNSAPDKSGLPSDRFSAERTGGSVSTLTIQRTQQEDSAVYLCASSFVISSYNEQFFGPGTRLTVL.

This clonotype was seen a single time. The rearrangement joins TRBV20-1 to TRBJ2-1, with TRBD2 matching 7 bases. Looked up from germline, CDR1 is DFQATT and CDR2 is SNEGSKA (reference sequence). This CDR3 is 14 amino acids long. J gave up 8 bases and V 3 bases, and 10 bases lay outside the gene matches. CDR3 loop: CSARALASRDEQFF. CDR3 DNA: TGCAGTGCTAGGGCACTAGCGTCTCGGGATGAGCAGTTCTTC.

Remarks on this clonotype: An end of the junction differs from the germline gene, which may be a read error. The V call is TRBV12-3 or TRBV12-4, the J call TRBJ1-5, with D possibly TRBD1 on 5 matching bases. The CDR3 is 14 residues long. The CDR3 DNA reads TGTGCCAGCAGCTACGGGACTAGCGATCAGCCCCAGCATTTT. Its translation is CASSYGTSDQPQHF.

Regarding this clonotype: The CDR3 ends on some other residue instead of the conserved phenylalanine or tryptophan, so this is likely a read error. The limits of the CDR3 on the DNA are not certain, so only TCRdb's listed CDR3 is given. CDR3 residues: CASSKDIRNY. The V call is TRBV19, the J call TRBJ1-6; the D call in the table, TRBD1, was not verified against the DNA. Germline loops: CDR1 LNHDA, CDR2 SQIVND (reference sequence). The CDR3 adds up to 10 amino acids, both ends counted.

The chain has TRBV29-1 and TRBJ1-4; D is ambiguous. V was clipped by 4 bases and J by 2 bases, with 11 bases between them. The CDR3 runs 14 residues. From germline, CDR1 is SQVTM and CDR2 ANQGSEA. CDR3 nucleotides: TGCAGCGTTGTGGGTTCGCCCACTAATGAAAAACTGTTTTTT. This translates into CSVVGSPTNEKLFF.

This clonotype was seen at least ten times. The chain is built from TRBV2 and TRBJ2-7, with D hard to call. The CDR3 runs 13 residues. V shed 1 base and J shed 5 bases, with 9 bases lying between them. CDR1 and CDR2 from the germline V gene are SNHLY and FYNNEI. The CDR3 bases are TGTGCCAGCAGTGAAGACCTTAGGGACGAGCAGTACTTC. It yields the protein CASSEDLRDEQYF. Using reference TRBV2 and TRBJ2-7 for the parts outside the CDR3, the full variable domain is EPEVTQTPSHQVTQMGQEVILRCVPISNHLYFYWYRQILGQKVEFLVSFYNNEISEKSEIFDDQFSVERPDGSNFTLKIRSTKLEDSAMYFCASSEDLRDEQYFGPGTRLTVT.

The rearrangement joins TRBV2 to TRBJ2-7; D may be TRBD1 (6 bases). Germline CDR1 is SNHLY and CDR2 is FYNNEI. This CDR3 is built from 15 residues. With 6 bases removed from V and 1 base from J, the gap between germline ends came to 16 bases. DNA for the CDR3: TGTGCCAGCAGCCGCCATGGGGACACATCCTACGAGCAGTACTTC. It is translated as CASSRHGDTSYEQYF.

A note on this clonotype: Here the CDR3 omits its conserved ending phenylalanine or tryptophan, so a read error is the likely source. This chain uses TRBV5-8 with TRBJ2-7, with D perhaps being TRBD1 or TRBD2 (5 bases each). The length of the CDR3 is 16 residues. Germline V gives CDR1 SGHTS, CDR2 YDEGEE. The CDR3 is CASSQDLGGSAYEQYL. The CDR3 region has the DNA TGCGCCAGCAGCCAAGATCTTGGGGGTTCGGCGTACGAGCAGTACCTC.